This T cell receptor beta chain derives from a study of beta chain features in type 1 diabetes. Study-wide results and limits: Sampled from patients, naive, central memory and Treg TCRB repertoires appeared more similar than those sampled from healthy donors. Equally in patients and controls, shorter templates might have been favored by PCR. Across all four CD4+ subsets, people with type 1 diabetes showed modestly shorter TCRB CDR3s.

Expressed TCRB transcripts were sequenced because the entire RNA isolate underwent reverse transcription. Sequencing used immunoSEQ multiplex PCR; TCRdb keeps in-frame clones, though not all of them. The sample contains 250,000 or so clones, roughly 22% of which appear only once. Donors contributed one heparinised blood draw apiece, averaging approximately 120 mL. The germline V and J ends were trimmed by 0 bases and 0 bases, with 10 bases remaining between them. Germline V gene lookup returns CDR1 SGDLS and CDR2 YYNGEE. CDR3 length: 15 amino acids. On this clone itself: Its antigen remains unidentified.

This chain connects TRBV9 to TRBJ2-7; D is perhaps TRBD2 (5 bases). This receptor was taken from a middle-aged woman with type 1 diabetes. Specimen: naive CD4+ T cells from blood. CDR3 sequence reads: CASSVARDPSYEQYF. CDR3 in DNA: TGTGCCAGCAGCGTAGCTCGGGATCCCTCCTACGAGCAGTACTTC.